The present T cell receptor beta chain was sequenced within a study of regulatory T cells in long-lasting Graves disease. Time point reported: newly diagnosed GD, antithyroid drugs for less than 3 months. There was RNA extracted from PBMCs, and the TCR library was made from it. There are 14 residues in the CDR3. The V end was cut by 7 bases, the J end by 0 bases, with 9 bases between. CDR1 is MDHEN, CDR2 SYDVKM, per germline. Arm-PCR of CDR3 regions and iRepertoire HTBI primers were the basis on which TCR beta libraries were built. TCRdb used MiXCR to reprocess the multiplex PCR reads, holding one entry per CDR3 protein. The sample yields 250,000 to 400,000 distinct CDR3 sequences, 15% to 20% seen once. This clonotype has at least ten counts.

This TCR came from a female donor with Graves disease. Sequences were derived from peripheral blood mononuclear cells (PBMCs), sampled at new diagnosis, from a patient treated with antithyroid drugs. The chain links TRBV28 to TRBJ1-4; D call uncertain. The CDR3 spells CASTNRTTNEKLFF. CDR3 DNA: TGTGCCAGCACCAACAGAACAACTAATGAAAAACTGTTTTTT.